The source of this TCR beta chain is a study of Ad26.COV2.S vaccination and SARS-CoV-2 variants. Study-level points and caveats: Similar non-spike TCR breadth was seen in vaccine and placebo recipients.

About this clone: Its target is not known.

Germline loops: CDR1 SGHDT, CDR2 YYEEEE. This CDR3 spans 13 amino acids. Trimming took 1 base from V and 3 from J, leaving 8 bases between them. Here immunoSEQ multiplex PCR was the method, and the copy in TCRdb shows in-frame clones only, minus some. The sample consists of 300,000 to 350,000 clones, roughly 90% of them appearing once. Treatment in this sample: roughly 20 received Ad26.COV2.S at low or high dose, single or two shots; several received placebo; per-sample allocation not given. Samples were taken on day 63 after the first vaccine or placebo injection. This sample comprised peripheral blood, obtained in a trial of Ad26.COV2.S vaccine versus placebo. This clonotype originated in a person aged 18-65 years who received the Ad26.COV2.S COVID-19 vaccine or a placebo. V and J are TRBV5-6 and TRBJ2-7; a weak D match, TRBD1 (5 bases). CDR3 bases: TGTGCCAGCAGCTTGCAGGGTAGCTACGAGCAGTACTTC. Encoded protein: CASSLQGSYEQYF.